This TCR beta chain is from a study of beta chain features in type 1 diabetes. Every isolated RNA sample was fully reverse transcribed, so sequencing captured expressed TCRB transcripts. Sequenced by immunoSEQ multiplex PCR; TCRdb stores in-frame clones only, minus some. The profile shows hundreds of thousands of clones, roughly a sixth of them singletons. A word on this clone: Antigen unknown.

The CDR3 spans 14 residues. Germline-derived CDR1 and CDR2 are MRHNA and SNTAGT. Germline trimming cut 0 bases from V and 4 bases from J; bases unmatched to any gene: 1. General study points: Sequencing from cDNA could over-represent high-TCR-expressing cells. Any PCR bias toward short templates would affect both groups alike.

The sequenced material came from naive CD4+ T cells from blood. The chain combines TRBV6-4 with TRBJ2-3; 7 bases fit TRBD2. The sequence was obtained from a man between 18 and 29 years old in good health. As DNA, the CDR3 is TGTGCCAGCAGTGACTCACTAGCGTCAGATACGCAGTATTTT. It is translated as CASSDSLASDTQYF.